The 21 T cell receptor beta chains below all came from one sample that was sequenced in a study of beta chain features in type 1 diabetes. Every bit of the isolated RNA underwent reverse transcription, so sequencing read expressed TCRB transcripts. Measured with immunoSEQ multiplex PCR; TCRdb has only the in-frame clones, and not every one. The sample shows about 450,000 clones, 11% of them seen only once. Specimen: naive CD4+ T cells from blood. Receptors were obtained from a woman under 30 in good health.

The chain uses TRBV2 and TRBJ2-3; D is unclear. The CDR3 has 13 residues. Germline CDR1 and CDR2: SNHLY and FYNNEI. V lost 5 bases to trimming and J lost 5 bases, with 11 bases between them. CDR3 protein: CASSIRPEDTQYF. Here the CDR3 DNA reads TGTGCCAGCAGTATTCGACCCGAAGATACGCAGTATTTT.

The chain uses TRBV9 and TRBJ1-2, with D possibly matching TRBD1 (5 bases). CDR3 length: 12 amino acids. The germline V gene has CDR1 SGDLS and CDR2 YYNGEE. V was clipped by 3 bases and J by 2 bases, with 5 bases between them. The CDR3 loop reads CASSGDNYGYTF. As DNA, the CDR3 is TGTGCCAGCAGCGGGGACAACTATGGCTACACCTTC.

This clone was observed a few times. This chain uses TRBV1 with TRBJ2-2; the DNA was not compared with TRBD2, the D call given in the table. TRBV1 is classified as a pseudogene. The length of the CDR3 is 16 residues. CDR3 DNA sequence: TGCACCAGCAGCCAAGGTTGGCGGGCATATACCGGGGAGCTGTTTTTT. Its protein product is CTSSQGWRAYTGELFF.

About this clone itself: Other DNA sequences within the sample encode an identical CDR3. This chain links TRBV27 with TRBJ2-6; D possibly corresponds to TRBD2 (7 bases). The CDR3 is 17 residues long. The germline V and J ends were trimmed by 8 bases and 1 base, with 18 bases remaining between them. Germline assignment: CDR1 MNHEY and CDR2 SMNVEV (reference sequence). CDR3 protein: CASGGGRGRSGANVLTF. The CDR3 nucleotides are TGTGCCAGCGGCGGTGGGAGGGGGAGGTCTGGGGCCAACGTCCTGACTTTC.

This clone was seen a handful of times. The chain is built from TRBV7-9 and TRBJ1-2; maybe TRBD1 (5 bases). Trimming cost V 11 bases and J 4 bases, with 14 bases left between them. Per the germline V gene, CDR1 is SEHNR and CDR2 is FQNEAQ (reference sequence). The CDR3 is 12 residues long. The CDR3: CAGWAGTYGYTF. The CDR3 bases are TGTGCCGGTTGGGCAGGGACCTATGGCTACACCTTC.

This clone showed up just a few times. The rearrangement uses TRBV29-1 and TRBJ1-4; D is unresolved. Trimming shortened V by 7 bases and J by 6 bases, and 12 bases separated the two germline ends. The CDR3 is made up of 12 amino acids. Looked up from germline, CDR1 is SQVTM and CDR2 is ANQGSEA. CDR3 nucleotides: TGCAGCGGAGGACGGACCGATGAAAAACTGTTTTTT. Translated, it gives CSGGRTDEKLFF.

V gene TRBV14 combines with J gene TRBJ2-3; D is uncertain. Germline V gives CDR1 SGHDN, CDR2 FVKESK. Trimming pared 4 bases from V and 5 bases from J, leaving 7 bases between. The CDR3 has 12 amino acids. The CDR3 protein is CASSPFIDTQYF. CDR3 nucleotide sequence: TGTGCCAGCAGCCCGTTCATAGATACGCAGTATTTT.

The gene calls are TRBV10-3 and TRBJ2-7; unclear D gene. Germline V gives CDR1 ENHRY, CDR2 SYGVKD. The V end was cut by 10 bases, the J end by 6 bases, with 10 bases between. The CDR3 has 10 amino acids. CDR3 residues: CATRLGEQYV. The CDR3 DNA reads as TGTGCCACTAGGTTGGGCGAGCAGTACGTC.

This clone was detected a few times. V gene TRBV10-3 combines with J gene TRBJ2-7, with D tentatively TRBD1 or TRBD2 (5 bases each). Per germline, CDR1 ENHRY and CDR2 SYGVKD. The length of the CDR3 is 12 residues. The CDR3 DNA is TGTGCCATCAGGGGTCCACTCGGGACCTGGGACGTC. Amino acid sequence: CAIRGPLGTWDV.

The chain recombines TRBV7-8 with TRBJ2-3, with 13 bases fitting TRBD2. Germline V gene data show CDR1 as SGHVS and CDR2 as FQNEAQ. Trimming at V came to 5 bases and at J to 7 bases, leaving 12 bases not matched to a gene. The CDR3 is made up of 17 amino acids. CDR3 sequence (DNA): TGTGCCAGCAGCACCGGACTAGCGGGAGTGGGTAGGAATACGCAGTATTTT. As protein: CASSTGLAGVGRNTQYF.

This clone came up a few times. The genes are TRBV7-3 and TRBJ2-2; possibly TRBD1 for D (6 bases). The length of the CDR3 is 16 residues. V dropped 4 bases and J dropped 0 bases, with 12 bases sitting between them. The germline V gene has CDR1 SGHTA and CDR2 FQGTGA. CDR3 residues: CASSSTTGSNTGELFF. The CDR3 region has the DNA TGTGCCAGCAGCTCGACGACAGGTTCGAACACCGGGGAGCTGTTTTTT.

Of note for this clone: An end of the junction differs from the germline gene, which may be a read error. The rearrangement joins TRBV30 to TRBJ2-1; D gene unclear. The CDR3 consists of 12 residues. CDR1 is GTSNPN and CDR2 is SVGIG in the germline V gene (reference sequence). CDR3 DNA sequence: TGTGCCTGGAGTGGGCCAGACAAAGAGCAGTTCTTC. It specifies CAWSGPDKEQFF.

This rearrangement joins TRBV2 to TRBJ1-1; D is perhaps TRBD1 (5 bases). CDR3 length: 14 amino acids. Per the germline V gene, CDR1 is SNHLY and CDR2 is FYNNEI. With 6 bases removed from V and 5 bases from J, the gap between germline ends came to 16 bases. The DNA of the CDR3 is TGTGCCAGCAGGGGAGACAGATGGGCGACTGAAGCTTTCTTT. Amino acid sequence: CASRGDRWATEAFF.

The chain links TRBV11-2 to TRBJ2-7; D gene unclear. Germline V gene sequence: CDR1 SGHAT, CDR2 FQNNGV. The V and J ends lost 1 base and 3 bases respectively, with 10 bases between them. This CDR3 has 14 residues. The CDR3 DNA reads TGTGCCAGCAGCTTAGTCGCCAGGAACTACGAGCAGTACGTC. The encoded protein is CASSLVARNYEQYV.

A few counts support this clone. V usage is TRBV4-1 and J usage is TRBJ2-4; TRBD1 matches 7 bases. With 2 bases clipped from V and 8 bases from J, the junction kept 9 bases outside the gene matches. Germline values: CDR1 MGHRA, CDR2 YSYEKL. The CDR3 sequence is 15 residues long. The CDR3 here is CASSQPGQKTYIQYF. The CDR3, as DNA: TGCGCCAGCAGCCAACCGGGACAGAAGACCTACATTCAGTACTTC.

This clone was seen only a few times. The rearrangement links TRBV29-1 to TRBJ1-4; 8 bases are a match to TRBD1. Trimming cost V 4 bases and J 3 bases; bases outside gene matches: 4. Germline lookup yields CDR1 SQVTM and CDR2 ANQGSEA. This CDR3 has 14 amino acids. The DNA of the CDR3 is TGCAGCGTTGCGACAGGGGCGGCTAATGAAAAACTGTTTTTT. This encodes CSVATGAANEKLFF.

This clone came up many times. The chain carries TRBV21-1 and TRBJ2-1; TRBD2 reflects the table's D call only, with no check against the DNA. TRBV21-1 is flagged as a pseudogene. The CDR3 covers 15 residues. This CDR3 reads CASSSREGRYNEQFF. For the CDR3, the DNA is TGTGCCAGCAGCAGTCGCGAGGGCCGGTACAATGAGCAGTTCTTC.

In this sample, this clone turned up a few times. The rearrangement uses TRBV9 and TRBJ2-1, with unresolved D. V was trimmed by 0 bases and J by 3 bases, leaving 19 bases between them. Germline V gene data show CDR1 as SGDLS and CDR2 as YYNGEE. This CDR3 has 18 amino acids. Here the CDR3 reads CASSVGPRPQRDYNEQFF. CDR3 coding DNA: TGTGCCAGCAGCGTAGGTCCCAGGCCACAGCGAGACTACAATGAGCAGTTCTTC.

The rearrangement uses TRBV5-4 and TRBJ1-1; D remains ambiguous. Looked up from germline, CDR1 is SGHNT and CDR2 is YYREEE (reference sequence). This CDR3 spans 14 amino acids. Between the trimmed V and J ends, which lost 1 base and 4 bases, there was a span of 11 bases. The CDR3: CASSLSLEGTEAFF. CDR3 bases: TGTGCCAGCAGCTTGTCTCTGGAGGGCACTGAAGCTTTCTTT. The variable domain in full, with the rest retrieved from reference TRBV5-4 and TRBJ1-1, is ETGVTQSPTHLIKTRGQQVTLRCSSQSGHNTVSWYQQALGQGPQFIFQYYREEENGRGNFPPRFSGLQFPNYSSELNVNALELDDSALYLCASSLSLEGTEAFFGQGTRLTVV.

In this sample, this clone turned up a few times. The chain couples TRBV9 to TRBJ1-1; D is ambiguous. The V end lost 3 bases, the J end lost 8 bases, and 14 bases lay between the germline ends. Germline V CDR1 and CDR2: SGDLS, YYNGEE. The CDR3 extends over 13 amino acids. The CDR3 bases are TGTGCCAGCAGCGCCCCCGGACGAGGGGAAGCTTTCTTT. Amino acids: CASSAPGRGEAFF.

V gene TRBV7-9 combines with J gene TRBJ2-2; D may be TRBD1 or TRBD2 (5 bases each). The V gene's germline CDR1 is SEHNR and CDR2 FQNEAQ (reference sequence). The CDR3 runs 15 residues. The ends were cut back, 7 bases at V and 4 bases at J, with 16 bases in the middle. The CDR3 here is CASTDGGPATGELFF. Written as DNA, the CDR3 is TGTGCCAGCACCGATGGGGGTCCGGCCACCGGGGAGCTGTTTTTT.